Detailed here is one T cell receptor beta chain. Participant age was about 18 to 89 years, and participants resided in 20 to 30 US areas. Cohort 3 donors were reported recovered after two negative PCRs, clearance, or symptom resolution. Libraries were prepared by immunoSEQ multiplex PCR; TCRdb keeps only in-frame clonotypes and omits some of them. Of fewer than 350,000 clones in the sample, about 89% were seen once. The data originate from a study of blood T cell repertoires in COVID-19. About the study: Some COVID-19 samples were acute and others convalescent; all came from the United States, Italy and Spain.

V was clipped by 5 bases and J by 8 bases, with 10 bases between them. This CDR3 spans 13 amino acids. Sequencing was performed on PBMCs or T cells enriched from blood (not recorded which). This TCR derives from a woman aged 40 to 55 who had recovered from COVID-19. The gene calls are TRBV12-3 or TRBV12-4 and TRBJ1-6; D is possibly TRBD1 (6 bases). CDR3 in amino acids: CASSQGRDSPLHF. Here the CDR3 DNA reads TGTGCCAGCAGTCAGGGGAGGGATTCACCCCTCCACTTT.